Shown below are 16 T cell receptor beta chains from a single sample sequenced in a study of blood T cell repertoires in COVID-19. Method: immunoSEQ multiplex PCR; TCRdb's copy keeps in-frame clones and lacks some. Altogether approximately 250,000 clones are present, approximately 88% being singletons, with the ten largest covering approximately 3.4%. The sequencing input was PBMCs or T cells enriched from blood (not recorded which). The origin of the receptors is a woman aged 40 to 55 who had been exposed to COVID-19.

V is TRBV28 and J is TRBJ1-5; no definite D call. The length of the CDR3 is 13 residues. V lost 8 bases and J 6 bases, leaving 14 bases between the germline ends. The V gene's germline CDR1 is MDHEN and CDR2 SYDVKM. The CDR3 spells CASYWRSGQPQHF. The CDR3 DNA sequence: TGTGCCAGCTACTGGAGGTCGGGTCAGCCCCAGCATTTT.

The chain links TRBV14 to TRBJ1-1, with D perhaps TRBD1 (6 bases). The V end lost 6 bases, the J end lost 7 bases, and 12 bases lay between the germline ends. Germline V gene sequence: CDR1 SGHDN, CDR2 FVKESK. The CDR3 is made up of 12 amino acids. The CDR3 sequence is CASSQDRDEAFF. The CDR3 DNA reads as TGTGCCAGCAGTCAGGACAGAGATGAAGCTTTCTTT.

The chain couples TRBV6-2 or TRBV6-3 to TRBJ1-5; TRBD1 matches at 9 bases. The germline V gene encodes CDR1 MNHEY and CDR2 SVGEGT. This CDR3 region has 18 residues. V shed 3 bases and J 2 bases; nucleotides not matched to a gene: 11. CDR3 nucleotide sequence: TGTGCCAGCAGTTATGCACAGGGGGCTTATGGGGGCAATCAGCCCCAGCATTTT. Translating gives CASSYAQGAYGGNQPQHF.

V gene TRBV13 combines with J gene TRBJ2-7, with 7 bases that match TRBD1. Trimming took 2 bases from V and 0 from J; bases not matched to a gene: 4. From germline, CDR1 is PRHDT and CDR2 FYEKMQ (reference sequence). The CDR3 extends over 15 amino acids. The CDR3 loop is CASSLRQGNSYEQYF. The CDR3 DNA is TGTGCCAGCAGCTTACGACAGGGTAACTCCTACGAGCAGTACTTC.

This chain joins TRBV11-2 and TRBJ1-2, with 7 bases matching TRBD1. The CDR3 contains 15 residues. The V and J ends lost 5 bases and 8 bases, in that order; junction bases with no gene match: 14. Germline CDR1 SGHAT, CDR2 FQNNGV. In DNA, the CDR3 is TGTGCCAGCAGCCCACGAGACAGGGTTGTAGGAGGCTACACCTTC. It translates to CASSPRDRVVGGYTF.

The chain couples TRBV25-1 to TRBJ2-2; possibly TRBD2 for D (6 bases). V was clipped by 7 bases and J by 6 bases, with 12 bases between them. CDR3 length: 13 residues. The germline V gene has CDR1 MGHDK and CDR2 SYGVNS. The DNA for the CDR3 is TGTGCCAGCAATAGCAGGGAGGCCGGGGAGCTGTTTTTT. This encodes CASNSREAGELFF.

In its sample, this clone was seen once. The chain links TRBV4-3 to TRBJ2-7; 9 bases agree with TRBD2. Germline CDR1 and CDR2: LGHNA and YSLEER. J gave up 4 bases and V 1 base, and 11 bases lay outside the gene matches. This CDR3 spans 17 amino acids. The CDR3: CASSQVAGDLSVYEQYV. The CDR3 bases are TGCGCCAGCAGCCAAGTAGCGGGAGACTTAAGTGTATACGAGCAGTACGTC.

The chain joins TRBV6-5 to TRBJ1-1; D may be TRBD1 (5 bases). Germline V gene lookup returns CDR1 MNHEY and CDR2 SVGAGI. Trimming cost V 6 bases and J 0 bases, with 14 bases left between them. This CDR3 has 15 amino acids. The CDR3 sequence: CASRFRGELNTEAFF. As DNA, the CDR3 is TGTGCCAGCAGATTTCGGGGGGAATTGAACACTGAAGCTTTCTTT.

This chain joins TRBV28 and TRBJ1-5; D may be TRBD1 (6 bases). The CDR3 runs 15 residues. Germline V lookup: CDR1 MDHEN, CDR2 SYDVKM. V was cut by 1 base and J by 1 base, with 8 bases left in between. This CDR3 reads CASSLYGTSNQPQHF. The CDR3 bases are TGTGCCAGCAGTTTATACGGGACAAGCAATCAGCCCCAGCATTTT.

This clone was seen repeatedly, ten times or more. This chain links TRBV6-2 or TRBV6-3 with TRBJ1-1; D is ambiguous. CDR3 length: 14 residues. Deletions cut 5 bases from V and 1 base from J, with 11 bases between. CDR1 MNHEY and CDR2 SVGEGT come from the germline V gene. In DNA form, the CDR3 reads TGTGCCAGCAGTGGGATAGGGAGGAACACTGAAGCTTTCTTT. Amino acids: CASSGIGRNTEAFF.

The CDR3 region is CASAPLRGTEAFF. In nucleotides, the CDR3 is TGTGCCAGCGCACCCCTCCGGGGTACTGAAGCTTTCTTT. V and J are TRBV6-5 and TRBJ1-1; D ambiguous. Deletions cut 8 bases from V and 5 bases from J, with 15 bases between. The CDR3 length is 13 residues. The V gene's germline CDR1 is MNHEY and CDR2 SVGAGI.

The V call is TRBV5-1, the J call TRBJ1-1, with D possibly matching TRBD1 (5 bases). Germline loops: CDR1 SGHRS, CDR2 YFSETQ. V dropped 1 base and J dropped 0 bases, with 16 bases sitting between them. This CDR3 is 17 amino acids long. Here the CDR3 DNA reads TGCGCCAGCAGCTTGAGGCAAGGGGCGGGGGTGAACACTGAAGCTTTCTTT. Translated, it gives CASSLRQGAGVNTEAFF.

The chain employs TRBV7-8 and TRBJ2-5; 9 positions agree with TRBD2. The CDR3 length is 15 residues. Germline loops: CDR1 SGHVS, CDR2 FQNEAQ. Unmatched junction bases numbered 2, after V lost 3 bases and J lost 0 bases. CDR3 in amino acids: CASSFAGGYQETQYF. In DNA form, the CDR3 reads TGTGCCAGCAGCTTTGCGGGGGGGTACCAAGAGACCCAGTACTTC. The whole variable domain, filled in from reference TRBV7-8 and TRBJ2-5, reads GAGVSQSPRYKVAKRGQDVALRCDPISGHVSLFWYQQALGQGPEFLTYFQNEAQLDKSGLPSDRFFAERPEGSVSTLKIQRTQQEDSAVYLCASSFAGGYQETQYFGPGTRLLVL.

The rearrangement uses TRBV4-3 and TRBJ2-6; TRBD1 matches at 7 bases. The CDR3 loop spans 19 amino acids. Trimming cost V 4 bases and J 4 bases; bases outside gene matches: 16. The germline V gene has CDR1 LGHNA and CDR2 YSLEER. The CDR3 loop is CASSRFSTLTGVGANVLTF. The CDR3 region has the DNA TGCGCCAGCAGCCGTTTCTCGACCCTTACAGGGGTCGGGGCCAACGTCCTGACTTTC.

The J gene is TRBJ2-2, the V gene TRBV18; 7 nucleotides match TRBD1. Germline V gene lookup returns CDR1 KGHSH and CDR2 LQKENI. Germline trimming cut 6 bases from V and 6 bases from J; bases unmatched to any gene: 7. The CDR3 is 14 residues long. The chain's CDR3 is CASSPDRDAGELFF. CDR3 bases: TGTGCCAGCTCCCCCGACAGGGACGCCGGGGAGCTGTTTTTT.

The chain joins TRBV27 to TRBJ2-7; TRBD2 is a possible D gene (6 bases). The CDR3 is 15 amino acids. V was shortened by 8 bases and J by 6 bases, with 23 bases between the two germline ends. Germline V lookup: CDR1 MNHEY, CDR2 SMNVEV (reference sequence). CDR3 nucleotides: TGTGCCAGCCGAAACCACCGGGACTCCCTTGGCGAGCAGTACTTC. It specifies CASRNHRDSLGEQYF.